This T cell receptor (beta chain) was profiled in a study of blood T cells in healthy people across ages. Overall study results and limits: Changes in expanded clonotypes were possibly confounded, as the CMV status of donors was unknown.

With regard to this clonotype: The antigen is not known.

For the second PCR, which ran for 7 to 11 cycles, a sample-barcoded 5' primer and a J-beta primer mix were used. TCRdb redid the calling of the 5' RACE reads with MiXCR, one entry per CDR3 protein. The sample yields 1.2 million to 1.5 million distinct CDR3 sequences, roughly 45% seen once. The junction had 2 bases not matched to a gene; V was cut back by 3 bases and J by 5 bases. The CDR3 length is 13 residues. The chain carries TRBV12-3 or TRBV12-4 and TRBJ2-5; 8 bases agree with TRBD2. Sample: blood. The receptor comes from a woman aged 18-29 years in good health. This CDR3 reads CASSFVAGETQYF. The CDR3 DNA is TGTGCCAGCAGTTTTGTAGCGGGGGAGACCCAGTACTTC.